The 26 T cell receptor beta chains below were found in one sample sequenced in a study of blood T cell repertoires in COVID-19. Assay used: immunoSEQ multiplex PCR; TCRdb lists only in-frame clones, some missing. The sample lists a few hundred thousand clones, around 86% occurring once. Sequencing used peripheral blood. The receptor set was obtained from a man aged 45-65 years with active or convalescent COVID-19.

The sample holds a few counts of this clone. The genes are TRBV28 and TRBJ1-1; 9 nucleotides line up with TRBD1. The ends lost 5 bases at V and 4 bases at J; junction bases unmatched: 11. This CDR3 region has 16 residues. Germline V gene sequence: CDR1 MDHEN, CDR2 SYDVKM. CDR3 amino acids: CASSPTLTGGITEAFF. Here the CDR3 DNA reads TGTGCCAGCAGTCCTACCCTGACAGGGGGAATCACTGAAGCTTTCTTT.

This clone was counted a single time. The same CDR3 arises from other DNA sequences in this sample as well. The genes are TRBV5-1 and TRBJ2-1; 11 bases align to TRBD1. Unmatched junction bases numbered 6, after V lost 3 bases and J lost 4 bases. Germline loops: CDR1 SGHRS, CDR2 YFSETQ. The CDR3 sequence is 16 residues long. The CDR3 protein is CASSSSGTGGYNEQFF. CDR3 DNA sequence: TGCGCCAGCAGCTCTTCCGGGACAGGGGGATACAATGAGCAGTTCTTC.

The chain employs TRBV6-1 and TRBJ1-2; D is ambiguous. The germline V gene has CDR1 MNHNS and CDR2 SASEGT. The CDR3 totals 16 residues. Trimming pared 1 base from V and 5 bases from J, leaving 17 bases between. The CDR3 DNA sequence: TGTGCCAGCAGTGAAGTGGGCACAGCCGGAATATATGGCTACACCTTC. This sequence encodes CASSEVGTAGIYGYTF.

V gene TRBV28 combines with J gene TRBJ2-7; 9 nucleotides line up with TRBD1. CDR1 is MDHEN, CDR2 SYDVKM, per germline. The CDR3 has 16 residues. The V segment lost 6 bases and the J segment 0 bases; nucleotides outside the gene matches: 9. The CDR3 nucleotides are TGTGCCAGCAGCCCGAACTGGGACAGGGTCTCCTACGAGCAGTACTTC. This sequence encodes CASSPNWDRVSYEQYF.

The rearrangement uses TRBV2 and TRBJ1-2; 7 bases fit TRBD1. J lost 5 bases, V lost 1 base, and 1 base had no gene match. The CDR3 has 13 residues. Germline CDR1 and CDR2: SNHLY and FYNNEI. CDR3 protein: CASSEGRGYGYTF. The CDR3 coding sequence is TGTGCCAGCAGTGAAGGCAGGGGGTATGGCTACACCTTC.

In the case of this clone: Different DNA sequences within this sample yield the same CDR3. This chain links TRBV2 with TRBJ1-5; TRBD1 might be the D (5 bases). Trimming left V 4 bases short and J 4 bases short, with 8 bases between. Germline lookup yields CDR1 SNHLY and CDR2 FYNNEI. This CDR3 has 13 residues. The chain's CDR3 is CASSGTGNQPQHF. Here the CDR3 DNA reads TGTGCCAGCAGTGGTACAGGTAATCAGCCCCAGCATTTT.

The J gene is TRBJ2-7, the V gene TRBV6-5, with TRBD1 matching over 7 bases. V shed 0 bases and J 2 bases; nucleotides not matched to a gene: 7. Germline loops: CDR1 MNHEY, CDR2 SVGAGI. This CDR3 is 16 amino acids long. The chain's CDR3 is CASSYSRTGPTYEQYF. The CDR3 DNA follows: TGTGCCAGCAGTTACTCGAGGACAGGCCCTACCTACGAGCAGTACTTC.

The J gene is TRBJ2-1, the V gene TRBV7-2; TRBD1 aligns across 8 bases. This CDR3 has 14 amino acids. The V gene's germline CDR1 is SGHTA and CDR2 FQGNSA. The junction had 4 bases not matched to a gene; V was cut back by 2 bases and J by 7 bases. CDR3 amino acids: CASSLRDRRNEQFF. CDR3 DNA sequence: TGTGCCAGCAGCTTACGGGACAGGAGAAATGAGCAGTTCTTC.

The rearrangement joins TRBV28 to TRBJ2-2, with D unresolved. Trimming shortened V by 1 base and J by 5 bases, and 5 bases separated the two germline ends. Germline CDR1 is MDHEN and CDR2 is SYDVKM. This CDR3 has 13 residues. The CDR3 here is CASSLLTTGELFF. CDR3 DNA: TGTGCCAGCAGTTTATTGACAACCGGGGAGCTGTTTTTT. The complete variable domain, with remaining parts taken from reference TRBV28 and TRBJ2-2, reads DVKVTQSSRYLVKRTGEKVFLECVQDMDHENMFWYRQDPGLGLRLIYFSYDVKMKEKGDIPEGYSVSREKKERFSLILESASTNQTSMYLCASSLLTTGELFFGEGSRLTVL.

This chain uses TRBV6-5 with TRBJ2-1; 7 bases fit TRBD2. V trimming: 6 bases; J trimming: 0 bases; junction bases outside the gene matches: 5. The CDR3 contains 15 residues. Germline V gene lookup returns CDR1 MNHEY and CDR2 SVGAGI. The CDR3 nucleotides are TGTGCCAGCAGGCGGGGGATAAGCTCCTACAATGAGCAGTTCTTC. Protein product: CASRRGISSYNEQFF.

The CDR3 DNA reads as TGTGCCAGCAGTTGGCCGGGACAGGGGGCGCCGGGAGGCTACACCTTC. Translation gives CASSWPGQGAPGGYTF. J is TRBJ1-2 and V is TRBV6-5; 12 bases fit TRBD1. Germline-derived CDR1 and CDR2 are MNHEY and SVGAGI. This CDR3 contains 16 residues. V was pared by 4 bases and J by 8 bases, with 11 bases of the junction left unmatched.

The rearrangement links TRBV6-2 or TRBV6-3 to TRBJ1-2; TRBD1 matches at 7 bases. V gave up 0 bases and J gave up 4 bases; unmatched junction bases: 5. The CDR3 contains 15 residues. Per germline, CDR1 MNHEY and CDR2 SVGEGT. CDR3 sequence reads: CASSYSGTVSYGYTF. DNA for the CDR3: TGTGCCAGCAGTTACTCAGGGACAGTGAGCTATGGCTACACCTTC.

V usage is TRBV25-1 and J usage is TRBJ1-1; D is perhaps TRBD1 (6 bases). Germline-derived CDR1 and CDR2 are MGHDK and SYGVNS. The CDR3 is 13 residues long. Trimming stripped 7 bases from V and 10 bases from J, with 19 bases between. In DNA form, the CDR3 reads TGTGCCAGCACCCAAGGGGGAGGGGTTTTAGCTTTCTTT. Translating it yields CASTQGGGVLAFF. Based on the CDR3 plus reference TRBV25-1 and TRBJ1-1, the full variable domain is EADIYQTPRYLVIGTGKKITLECSQTMGHDKMYWYQQDPGMELHLIHYSYGVNSTEKGDLSSESTVSRIRTEHFPLTLESARPSHTSQYLCASTQGGGVLAFFGQGTRLTVV.

The genes are TRBV5-1 and TRBJ1-1, with 11 bases fitting TRBD1. Germline lookup yields CDR1 SGHRS and CDR2 YFSETQ. V gave up 0 bases and J gave up 9 bases; unmatched junction bases: 4. CDR3 length equals 14 residues. In nucleotides, the CDR3 is TGCGCCAGCAGCTTGGCCTGGGACAGGGGGAAAGCTTTCTTT. Residues: CASSLAWDRGKAFF. The full variable domain, completed using reference TRBV5-1 and TRBJ1-1, is KAGVTQTPRYLIKTRGQQVTLSCSPISGHRSVSWYQQTPGQGLQFLFEYFSETQRNKGNFPGRFSGRQFSNSRSEMNVSTLELGDSALYLCASSLAWDRGKAFFGQGTRLTVV.

The chain employs TRBV7-9 and TRBJ2-5; 7 bases map to TRBD2. Germline V gives CDR1 SEHNR, CDR2 FQNEAQ (reference sequence). This CDR3 contains 14 residues. The ends lost 6 bases at V and 5 bases at J; junction bases unmatched: 9. The CDR3 region is CASRPAGAGETQYF. The CDR3 DNA reads TGTGCCAGCAGGCCTGCGGGAGCCGGGGAGACCCAGTACTTC. The whole variable domain, remainder taken from reference TRBV7-9 and TRBJ2-5, is DTGVSQNPRHKITKRGQNVTFRCDPISEHNRLYWYRQTLGQGPEFLTYFQNEAQLEKSRLLSDRFSAERPKGSFSTLEIQRTEQGDSAMYLCASRPAGAGETQYFGPGTRLLVL.

A single count supports this clone. The rearrangement joins TRBV5-1 to TRBJ2-1; the D gene is possibly TRBD2 (6 bases). Trimming left V 5 bases short and J 4 bases short, with 13 bases between. This CDR3 region has 14 residues. CDR1 and CDR2 (germline): SGHRS, YFSETQ. The CDR3 sequence: CASRDGGGYNEQFF. The CDR3, as DNA: TGCGCCAGCAGGGACGGTGGAGGGTACAATGAGCAGTTCTTC.

CDR3 region: CSSLEGGDEQYF. In DNA form, the CDR3 reads TGCAGCTCGCTGGAAGGGGGCGACGAGCAGTACTTC. The chain has TRBV29-1 and TRBJ2-7; 7 nucleotides match TRBD1. CDR1 SQVTM and CDR2 ANQGSEA come from the germline V gene. V lost 8 bases, J lost 5 bases, and 9 bases stayed unmatched. The CDR3 length is 12 residues.

The gene calls are TRBV7-9 and TRBJ2-3; 9 bases agree with TRBD2. J lost 5 bases, V lost 3 bases, and 6 bases had no gene match. The CDR3 sequence is 15 residues long. The germline gives CDR1 SEHNR, CDR2 FQNEAQ (reference sequence). The CDR3 spells CASSFGGGAGDTQYF. As DNA, the CDR3 is TGTGCCAGCAGCTTCGGCGGGGGGGCGGGAGATACGCAGTATTTT.

This chain connects TRBV9 to TRBJ2-2, with unresolved D. Trimming took 3 bases from V and 5 from J, leaving 8 bases between them. The CDR3 contains 13 residues. The germline gives CDR1 SGDLS, CDR2 YYNGEE. The CDR3 is CASSANPTGELFF. CDR3 bases: TGTGCCAGCAGCGCCAATCCAACCGGGGAGCTGTTTTTT.

This sequence joins TRBV10-3 and TRBJ1-4; TRBD1 aligns across 7 bases. This CDR3 spans 17 amino acids. The V segment lost 2 bases and the J segment 11 bases; nucleotides outside the gene matches: 17. The germline V gene has CDR1 ENHRY and CDR2 SYGVKD. CDR3: CAISEPTETGTFGKLFF. The CDR3 coding sequence is TGTGCCATCAGTGAGCCAACCGAGACAGGGACGTTTGGGAAACTGTTTTTT.

The rearrangement joins TRBV10-1 to TRBJ2-1, with D possibly matching TRBD2 (5 bases). The CDR3 spans 14 residues. CDR1 and CDR2 (germline): WNHNN, SYGVQD (reference sequence). Trimming left V 3 bases short and J 7 bases short, with 13 bases between. For the CDR3, the DNA is TGCGCCAGCAGTGACCTTTGGACGGGGAATGAGCAGTTCTTC. Its translation is CASSDLWTGNEQFF.

The chain couples TRBV10-3 to TRBJ1-5; tentatively, D is TRBD1 (6 bases). Trimming shortened V by 5 bases and J by 3 bases, and 11 bases separated the two germline ends. CDR1 is ENHRY and CDR2 is SYGVKD in the germline V gene. The CDR3 length is 14 residues. CDR3 sequence: CAISQGPNNQPQHF. CDR3 sequence (DNA): TGTGCCATCAGTCAGGGGCCTAACAATCAGCCCCAGCATTTT.

This clone was recorded only once. V is TRBV2 and J is TRBJ2-5, with TRBD2 matching 7 bases. Germline loops: CDR1 SNHLY, CDR2 FYNNEI. Losses at the gene ends were 8 bases for V and 6 bases for J; bases not matched to a gene: 9. The CDR3 contains 13 residues. CDR3 bases: TGTGCCAGCGGGGAGGGCGGGGGAAAGACCCAGTACTTC. It encodes CASGEGGGKTQYF.

The chain has TRBV18 and TRBJ1-1, with D possibly being TRBD1 (5 bases). Germline V gene sequence: CDR1 KGHSH, CDR2 LQKENI. V was shortened by 3 bases and J by 3 bases, with 14 bases between the two germline ends. This CDR3 has 15 residues. The CDR3 nucleotides read TGTGCCAGCTCACCGAGGGACGGGGGGGACACTGAAGCTTTCTTT. Its protein product is CASSPRDGGDTEAFF.

This rearrangement joins TRBV2 to TRBJ1-5; 7 nucleotides match TRBD1. In germline, CDR1 is SNHLY, CDR2 FYNNEI. With 7 bases clipped from V and 0 bases from J, the junction kept 6 bases outside the gene matches. The CDR3 loop spans 15 amino acids. The CDR3 DNA reads TGTGCCAGCACCAGGACAGGTTATAGCAATCAGCCCCAGCATTTT. Its translation: CASTRTGYSNQPQHF.

The rearrangement uses TRBV5-5 and TRBJ1-5; no clear D. The CDR3 is 13 amino acids. Trimming cost V 2 bases and J 0 bases, with 3 bases left between them. Germline V gene data show CDR1 as SGHKS and CDR2 as YYEKEE (reference sequence). The chain's CDR3 is CASSFYSNQPQHF. In DNA form, the CDR3 reads TGTGCCAGCAGCTTCTATAGCAATCAGCCCCAGCATTTT.